This TCR beta chain was sequenced during a study of blood T cells in healthy people across ages. General observations from the study: There was a strong correlation between TCR beta diversity and naive T cell percentage. What prevented conclusive comparison of naive and antigen-experienced cells was that PBMCs were unsorted.

The V end was cut by 8 bases, the J end by 4 bases, with 12 bases between. CDR1 is MNHEY and CDR2 is SVGAGI in the germline V gene. CDR3 length: 13 residues. About this clonotype itself: Its antigen is undetermined.

Combining a sample-barcoded 5' primer with a J-beta primer mix, a second PCR ran for about 6 to 11 cycles. Using its own MiXCR run on the 5' RACE reads, TCRdb lists one record per CDR3 protein. The sample lists about 1 million distinct CDR3 sequences, 40% to 55% occurring once. The origin of this receptor is a woman in her fifties or sixties in good health. V gene TRBV6-5 combines with J gene TRBJ2-1; D unclear. The sequencing input was blood. CDR3 DNA sequence: TGTGCCAGCGGTACGGAATTATACAATGAGCAGTTCTTC. This sequence encodes CASGTELYNEQFF.